In its sample, the clone carrying this TCR beta chain was seen a few times. Its antigen is unidentified. Exclusion followed for patients with uncontrolled infection, other autoimmune disease, pregnancy or lactation. Thyroid ultrasound and orbital computed tomography, with clinical symptoms and serum thyroxine and TRAb, informed diagnoses. The PBMCs studied were ones that came from about 10 ml fresh peripheral blood. This record belongs to a study of T cells in Graves' hyperthyroidism and ophthalmopathy. The study, taken as a whole, reports: Separating ophthalmopathy from stable hyperthyroidism was achieved by a 13 V-J model.

TCR beta CDR3 regions were amplified from RNA. Primed by the HTBI set, a first-round RT-PCR was run on the TCR CDR3. One entry per CDR3 protein, called by TCRdb with MiXCR from the multiplex PCR reads. The data contain 360,000 or so distinct CDR3 sequences, about 16% of them seen just once; the ten biggest clones take up 15% to 20%. V was pared by 0 bases and J by 3 bases, with 13 bases between. The CDR3 spans 15 residues. From germline, CDR1 is SGHRS and CDR2 YFSETQ. Material: blood. This TCR was recovered from a woman between 55 and 75 years old with Graves' ophthalmopathy. This rearrangement joins TRBV5-1 to TRBJ2-7; the D gene could be TRBD1 or TRBD2 (5 bases each). In DNA form, the CDR3 reads TGCGCCAGCAGCTTGGCCTATCATGGGGGCTACGAGCAGTACTTC. Its translation: CASSLAYHGGYEQYF.